This T cell receptor (beta chain) was recorded in a study of blood T cell repertoires in COVID-19. About the study: The samples span acute and convalescent COVID-19 from the United States, Italy and Spain. In each case, the material was cDNA or gDNA derived from T cells, B-cell-depleted T cells, or PBMCs.

V lost 4 bases to trimming and J lost 11 bases; unmatched junction nucleotides: 11. The CDR3 covers 14 residues. Per germline, CDR1 SGHKS and CDR2 YYEKEE (reference sequence). As handled by the study authors: Researchers report that nucleated cell counts were estimated from reference gene primer amplification. Sequenced by immunoSEQ multiplex PCR; TCRdb stores in-frame clones only, minus some. V and J calls and clone size are as listed in that table; D and trimming were resolved from the DNA. Of about 180,000 clones listed, about 91% are singletons. Source material: peripheral blood. This TCR was sampled from a woman aged 25-40 years with acute or convalescent COVID-19. The gene calls are TRBV5-5 and TRBJ1-4; 7 positions match TRBD1. The CDR3 reads CASSPTGKEWKLFF. CDR3 coding DNA: TGTGCCAGCAGCCCGACAGGGAAGGAGTGGAAACTGTTTTTT.